This T cell receptor (beta chain) was sequenced for a study of beta chain features in type 1 diabetes (dated by TCRdb to the late 2010s). Looking at the study overall: Mean age, gender distribution, total cell number and subset yield were not different between patients and healthy donors. Across all samples, some 99 million sorted cells were examined, and cell number per subset correlated strongly with RNA yield. In the study, recently diagnosed type 1 diabetes patients and matched healthy donors were compared on the TCRB repertoires of their sorted circulating CD4+ T cell subsets. Regulatory and stem cell-like memory subsets were isolated from only 8 patients and about eight healthy donors, whereas naive and central memory subsets came from all 28 donors.

This clone was counted only a few times. The target of this receptor is not known. No qualities accompany the bases; no much larger clone lies one base away. Overall study results and their limits: Because cDNA was sequenced instead of genomic DNA, highly expressing activated cells could be over-represented, though the groups showed no difference in activation or CD3 levels. Naive, central memory and regulatory TCRB repertoires appeared to be more alike among patients than among healthy donors. Because the HLA sub-analyses included only small numbers of individuals, any influence of HLA type on TCRB rearrangement was left unresolved. At VDJ recombination sites, type 1 diabetes patients had fewer insertions and more deleted nucleotides, which implies abnormalities in thymic rearrangement. PCR might favor shorter templates, but patient and control samples were amplified and corrected together, so any skew would affect both groups equally. A moderate but significant shortening of TCRB CDR3 length was observed in type 1 diabetes patients in all four CD4+ subsets.

Each donor gave one peripheral blood draw, averaging roughly 120 mL, which was collected into heparinised tubes. Naive, central memory, regulatory and stem cell-like memory CD4+ T cells were sorted on a BD FACSAria II using a panel including CD45RO, CCR7, CD25, CD127, CD95 and CD27. All sorted populations exceeded 98% purity. PBMCs were separated immediately by Lymphoprep density gradient centrifugation and were stained directly, without being cultured. To minimize batch effects, samples were stained and sorted in pairs, one healthy donor with one patient per experiment. The entire amount of isolated RNA was reverse transcribed using the High Capacity cDNA Reverse Transcription Kit, so the sequenced TCRB transcripts were expressed ones. Deep immunoSEQ sequencing was applied to naive, central memory and regulatory T cell samples, giving an average of roughly 3.3 million total reads per sample. After sorted cells were lysed in RLT buffer, RNA was extracted with DNase-treated RNeasy Micro or Mini kits, with the choice depending on cell number. Each cell subset was processed on its own to prevent cross-contamination, while patient and healthy donor samples were processed together. Using the immunoSEQ multiplex PCR, TCRB sequences were amplified from cDNA into 87-bp fragments spanning the CDR3 region. Sequencing of the amplicons was performed on the Illumina HiSeq platform. The paper's data handling went like this. PCR bias was computationally corrected using synthetic template baselines, reads within Hamming distance 2 were collapsed, and singletons that could not be merged were discarded. Reads were aligned to IMGT to assign V, D and J genes, CDR3 length, and insertions or deletions at six rearrangement sites. Within each subset, clonotype counts were normalized to sorted cell number, and only after that were true diversity and Gini coefficients computed with the tcR R package. Repertoire sharing was quantified using the overlap coefficient calculated on TCRB nucleotide sequences. Out-of-frame TCRB sequences from naive cells were analyzed as a proxy for the pre-selection repertoire. The table was pulled from immuneACCESS by TCRdb, which kept in-frame rearrangements only. Such tables lose some clones; where checked, under half of the loss comes from unresolved V genes, and the rest has no known cause. V and J calls and clone size come straight from that table; D and trimming were deduced from the DNA. The sample includes about 360,000 clones, with 10% to 15% observed a single time. Together, the top ten hold roughly 0.017% of the sample.

The sequencing sample was made of naive CD4+ T cells from blood. The cell subset or site label here, explained by the study, means: true naive CD4+ T cells. The source of this sequence is a man younger than 30 in good health.

The nucleotide sequence reads as follows: TGTGCCTGGACAGGGGAGACACGCGGGCCCCAGCATTTT. This gives the protein CAWTGETRGPQHF. The V and J genes are TRBV30 and TRBJ1-5; TRBD1 is a possible D gene, resting on 6 matching bases. Taken from the germline V gene (reference sequence), the CDR1 and CDR2 loops are GTSNPN and SVGIG. Spanning cysteine to phenylalanine, the CDR3 consists of 13 amino acids. Of all the DNA, just the CDR3 is kept, 39 bases in frame from base 1. The junction shows trimming of 4 bases on V and 9 bases on J, plus 16 bases between the germline ends.